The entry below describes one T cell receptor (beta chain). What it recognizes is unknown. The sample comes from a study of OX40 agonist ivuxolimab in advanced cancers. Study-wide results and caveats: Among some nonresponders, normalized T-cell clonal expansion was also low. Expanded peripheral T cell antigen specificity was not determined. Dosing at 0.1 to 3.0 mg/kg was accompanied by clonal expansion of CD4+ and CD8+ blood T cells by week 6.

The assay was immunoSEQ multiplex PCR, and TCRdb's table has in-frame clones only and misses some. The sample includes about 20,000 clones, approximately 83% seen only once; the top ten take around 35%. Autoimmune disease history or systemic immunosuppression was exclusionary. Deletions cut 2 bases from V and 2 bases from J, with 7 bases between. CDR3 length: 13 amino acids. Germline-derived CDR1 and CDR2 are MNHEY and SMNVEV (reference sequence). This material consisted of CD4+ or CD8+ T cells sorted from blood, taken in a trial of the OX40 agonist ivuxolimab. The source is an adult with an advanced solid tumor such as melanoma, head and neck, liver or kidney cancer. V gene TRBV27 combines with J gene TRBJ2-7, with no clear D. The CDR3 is CASSLRQPYEQYF. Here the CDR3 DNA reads TGTGCCAGCAGTTTACGGCAGCCCTACGAGCAGTACTTC.